These T cell receptor beta chains were read from a single sample in a study of healthy donors' naive CD4 and CD8 T cells. A single record per CDR3 protein comes from TCRdb applying MiXCR to the reads. The table includes roughly 200,000 distinct CDR3 sequences, about 76% detected once. Sequenced: naive CD4+ and CD8+ T cells sorted from blood, pooled from several donors. Every receptor here comes from a pool of human donors in good health; the sample pools cells from several healthy donors. Both conserved end residues are part of each CDR3. A D gene is named only where the DNA matches it firmly. Size is omitted from some rows. Given values are once, few, many or a class for expanded clones.

j_call: TRBJ1-1
clone_size: NA
d_call: TRBD1
v_call: TRBV5-5
cdr3_nt: TGTGCCAGCAGCGTACCAAATCCGGACAGGCTGAACACTGAAGCTTTCTTT
cdr3_aa: CASSVPNPDRLNTEAFF

j_call: TRBJ1-2
clone_size: NA
d_call: NA
v_call: TRBV19
cdr3_nt: TGTGCCAATAGTATAGATGTTAATGGCTACACCTTC
cdr3_aa: CANSIDVNGYTF

j_call: TRBJ1-1
clone_size: NA
d_call: NA
v_call: TRBV5-4
cdr3_nt: TGTGCCAGCAGCTTGGCGTGGGGGAACACTGAAGCTTTCTTT
cdr3_aa: CASSLAWGNTEAFF

j_call: TRBJ2-7
clone_size: NA
d_call: NA
v_call: TRBV5-1
cdr3_nt: TGCGCCAGCAGCGAGGAGGGAGACGAGCAGTACTTC
cdr3_aa: CASSEEGDEQYF

j_call: TRBJ1-5
clone_size: once
d_call: NA
v_call: TRBV21-1
cdr3_nt: TGTGCCAGCAAAGGCGGCTATAGCAATCAGCCCCAGCATTTT
cdr3_aa: CASKGGYSNQPQHF

j_call: TRBJ2-1
clone_size: few
d_call: NA
v_call: TRBV6-2/TRBV6-3
cdr3_nt: TGTGCCGCCCAGGGGCTCAATCATGAGCAGTTCTTC
cdr3_aa: CAAQGLNHEQFF

j_call: TRBJ2-7
clone_size: NA
d_call: TRBD2
v_call: TRBV5-1
cdr3_nt: TGCGCCAGCAGCCCGGGACTAGCGGGAATTGTCTACGAGCAGTACTTC
cdr3_aa: CASSPGLAGIVYEQYF

j_call: TRBJ2-2
clone_size: few
d_call: TRBD2
v_call: TRBV27
cdr3_nt: TGTGCCAGCAGTTTCAGCGGGAGGGCCACCGGGGAGCTGTTTTTT
cdr3_aa: CASSFSGRATGELFF

j_call: TRBJ1-1
clone_size: NA
d_call: NA
v_call: TRBV6-2/TRBV6-3
cdr3_nt: TGTGCCAGCAGCCGGGAGAGAACTGAAGCTTTCTTT
cdr3_aa: CASSRERTEAFF

j_call: TRBJ2-7
clone_size: NA
d_call: NA
v_call: TRBV29-1
cdr3_nt: TGCAGCGTTGAACAGAACTACGAGCAGTACTTC
cdr3_aa: CSVEQNYEQYF

j_call: TRBJ2-7
clone_size: NA
d_call: TRBD1
v_call: TRBV29-1
cdr3_nt: TGCAGCGCCTCTCGGACAGGGAGCTCCTACGAGCAGTACTTC
cdr3_aa: CSASRTGSSYEQYF

j_call: TRBJ1-6
clone_size: NA
d_call: NA
v_call: TRBV19
cdr3_nt: TGTGCCAGTAGTATGGGGGAAGGCGAATCACCCCTCCACTTT
cdr3_aa: CASSMGEGESPLHF

j_call: TRBJ2-7
clone_size: NA
d_call: TRBD2
v_call: TRBV6-5
cdr3_nt: TGTGCCAGCAGTCGACTAGCGGAGCCCTACGAGCAGTACTTC
cdr3_aa: CASSRLAEPYEQYF

j_call: TRBJ1-3
clone_size: NA
d_call: NA
v_call: TRBV5-4
cdr3_nt: TGTGCCAGCAGCTTGTGGAGCTCTGGAAACACCATATATTTT
cdr3_aa: CASSLWSSGNTIYF

j_call: TRBJ2-3
clone_size: NA
d_call: TRBD2
v_call: TRBV29-1
cdr3_nt: TGCAGCGACCGACTAGCGGGAGTACAAGATACGCAGTATTTT
cdr3_aa: CSDRLAGVQDTQYF

j_call: TRBJ1-3
clone_size: NA
d_call: NA
v_call: TRBV29-1
cdr3_nt: TGCAGCGTGAGGGACTCTGGAAACACCATATATTTT
cdr3_aa: CSVRDSGNTIYF

j_call: TRBJ2-3
clone_size: NA
d_call: TRBD2
v_call: TRBV5-6
cdr3_nt: TGTGCCAGCAGCTTGACTAGCGGGAGAGTGGGGGCGGCAGATACGCAGTATTTT
cdr3_aa: CASSLTSGRVGAADTQYF

j_call: TRBJ2-7
clone_size: NA
d_call: TRBD2
v_call: TRBV27
cdr3_nt: TGTGCCAGCAGTCCCTTGAGACTAGCGGGAGACCACGAGCAGTACTTC
cdr3_aa: CASSPLRLAGDHEQYF

j_call: TRBJ2-5
clone_size: few
d_call: NA
v_call: TRBV29-1
cdr3_nt: TGCAGCGTTCCCCATGGGCCGGACAAAGAGACCCAGTACTTC
cdr3_aa: CSVPHGPDKETQYF

j_call: TRBJ2-7
clone_size: NA
d_call: TRBD1
v_call: TRBV27
cdr3_nt: TGTGCCAGCAGTTCTAGGACAGGGGGCGGGGAGCAGTACTTC
cdr3_aa: CASSSRTGGGEQYF

j_call: TRBJ2-2
clone_size: NA
d_call: NA
v_call: TRBV24-1
cdr3_nt: TGTGCCACCAGTGATTTGGATGGGGCAAGCGGGGAGCTGTTTTTT
cdr3_aa: CATSDLDGASGELFF

j_call: TRBJ2-1
clone_size: NA
d_call: TRBD2
v_call: TRBV27
cdr3_nt: TGTGCCAGCAGTTCCCCCACTAGCGGGAGGGATGAGCAGTTCTTC
cdr3_aa: CASSSPTSGRDEQFF

j_call: TRBJ2-1
clone_size: NA
d_call: NA
v_call: TRBV20-1
cdr3_nt: TGCAGTGCTAGCGAGGGCCTCTACAATGAGCAGTTCTTC
cdr3_aa: CSASEGLYNEQFF

j_call: TRBJ1-1
clone_size: NA
d_call: TRBD1
v_call: TRBV14
cdr3_nt: TGTGCCAGCAGCCAGGTCGACAGGGGAGTGGGGACTGAAGCTTTCTTT
cdr3_aa: CASSQVDRGVGTEAFF

j_call: TRBJ1-5
clone_size: once
d_call: NA
v_call: TRBV5-1
cdr3_nt: TGCGCCAGCAGACCGGACAGCAATCAGCCCCAGCATTTT
cdr3_aa: CASRPDSNQPQHF

j_call: TRBJ2-7
clone_size: NA
d_call: NA
v_call: TRBV28
cdr3_nt: TGTGCCAGCACCACGGGAACCTACGAGCAGTACTTC
cdr3_aa: CASTTGTYEQYF

j_call: TRBJ1-3
clone_size: few
d_call: NA
v_call: TRBV30
cdr3_nt: TGTGCCTGGAGTGACAGGGTTGGAAACACCATATATTTT
cdr3_aa: CAWSDRVGNTIYF

j_call: TRBJ1-1
clone_size: NA
d_call: NA
v_call: TRBV20-1
cdr3_nt: TGCAGTGCTTCAGTCGGGAACACTGAAGCTTTCTTT
cdr3_aa: CSASVGNTEAFF

j_call: TRBJ2-7
clone_size: NA
d_call: NA
v_call: TRBV27
cdr3_nt: TGTGCCAGCAGTTTTCACCCAGGCGAGCAGTACTTC
cdr3_aa: CASSFHPGEQYF

j_call: TRBJ2-5
clone_size: once
d_call: NA
v_call: TRBV29-1
cdr3_nt: TGCAGCGTTGAAGGAATAGAAGGGGAGACCCAGTACTTC
cdr3_aa: CSVEGIEGETQYF

j_call: TRBJ2-3
clone_size: few
d_call: NA
v_call: TRBV5-6
cdr3_nt: TGTGCCAGCAGCTCCCGAGTGGGTAACGCGCAGTATTTT
cdr3_aa: CASSSRVGNAQYF

j_call: TRBJ2-1
clone_size: NA
d_call: NA
v_call: TRBV11-1
cdr3_nt: TGTGCCAGCAGCCCCCGGACCCTCTCCTACAATGAGCAGTTCTTC
cdr3_aa: CASSPRTLSYNEQFF

j_call: TRBJ2-3
clone_size: NA
d_call: NA
v_call: TRBV19
cdr3_nt: TGTGCCAGTAGTCGGCAGGGGGGTACAGATACGCAGTATTTT
cdr3_aa: CASSRQGGTDTQYF

j_call: TRBJ2-5
clone_size: NA
d_call: NA
v_call: TRBV13
cdr3_nt: TGTGCCAGCAGCCTTCAGGGCGTGAGGCAAGAGACCCAGTACTTC
cdr3_aa: CASSLQGVRQETQYF

j_call: TRBJ2-1
clone_size: NA
d_call: TRBD2
v_call: TRBV29-1
cdr3_nt: TGCAGCGGCTCTAGCGGGATTTACAATGAGCAGTTCTTC
cdr3_aa: CSGSSGIYNEQFF

j_call: TRBJ2-7
clone_size: NA
d_call: NA
v_call: TRBV12-3/TRBV12-4
cdr3_nt: TGTGCCAGCAGCGCTGCCGGAACCTACGAGCAGTACTTC
cdr3_aa: CASSAAGTYEQYF

j_call: TRBJ1-1
clone_size: NA
d_call: NA
v_call: TRBV15
cdr3_nt: TGTGCCACCAGCAGGACGTCTGGAGTTGTGAACACTGAAGCTTTCTTT
cdr3_aa: CATSRTSGVVNTEAFF

j_call: TRBJ2-1
clone_size: NA
d_call: TRBD2
v_call: TRBV29-1
cdr3_nt: TGCAGCGTGGGGACTAGCCGCTACAATGAGCAGTTCTTC
cdr3_aa: CSVGTSRYNEQFF

j_call: TRBJ1-1
clone_size: few
d_call: NA
v_call: TRBV29-1
cdr3_nt: TGCAGCCCACAGGGTCTCACTGAAGCTTTCTTT
cdr3_aa: CSPQGLTEAFF

j_call: TRBJ1-2
clone_size: NA
d_call: NA
v_call: TRBV6-2/TRBV6-3
cdr3_nt: TGTGCCAGCAGTTACTCTGACAGCTCCCTGGCCGGCTACACCTTC
cdr3_aa: CASSYSDSSLAGYTF

j_call: TRBJ2-6
clone_size: NA
d_call: NA
v_call: TRBV5-1
cdr3_nt: TGCGCCAGCAGCTTGGATCCGGGGCCTGGGGCCAACGTCCTGACTTTC
cdr3_aa: CASSLDPGPGANVLTF

j_call: TRBJ2-7
clone_size: few
d_call: NA
v_call: TRBV29-1
cdr3_nt: TGCAGCGTTGAAAGGCAGGGCTCTACCTACGAGCAGTACTTC
cdr3_aa: CSVERQGSTYEQYF

j_call: TRBJ2-7
clone_size: NA
d_call: NA
v_call: TRBV28
cdr3_nt: TGTGCCAGCAGTCCTAGCTTGGACGTCTTCTCCTACGAGCAGTACTTC
cdr3_aa: CASSPSLDVFSYEQYF

j_call: TRBJ2-5
clone_size: NA
d_call: NA
v_call: TRBV27
cdr3_nt: TGTGCCAGCAGTTTAACTAGAGAGGGGACCCAGTACTTC
cdr3_aa: CASSLTREGTQYF

j_call: TRBJ1-2
clone_size: NA
d_call: NA
v_call: TRBV6-5
cdr3_nt: TGTGCCAGCAGTTACGGCGGATACGGCTACACCTTC
cdr3_aa: CASSYGGYGYTF

j_call: TRBJ2-2
clone_size: few
d_call: NA
v_call: TRBV19
cdr3_nt: TGTGCCAGTAGTCCAAGCGTCACCGGGGAGCTGTTTTTT
cdr3_aa: CASSPSVTGELFF

j_call: TRBJ2-3
clone_size: NA
d_call: TRBD1
v_call: TRBV5-1
cdr3_nt: TGCGCCAGCAGCACGGACAGGGACTGGACAGATACGCAGTATTTT
cdr3_aa: CASSTDRDWTDTQYF

j_call: TRBJ2-2
clone_size: NA
d_call: NA
v_call: TRBV29-1
cdr3_nt: TGCAGCGTCCCTGTGGGAGCGAACACCGGGGAGCTGTTTTTT
cdr3_aa: CSVPVGANTGELFF